The 7 T cell receptor beta chains presented below share a single source sample, sequenced in a study of shared clonotypes between healthy human individuals. Clones were read by immunoSEQ multiplex PCR, and TCRdb kept only the in-frame ones, dropping some. The sample records fewer than 350,000 clones, around nine tenths being singletons. Sequencing was done on a sample of memory CD8+ T cells sorted from blood. As to subset: CD45RO+ cells pooled with CCR7-negative TemRA cells. These receptor sequences come from a young man in good health.

This sequence joins TRBV7-8 and TRBJ2-1; 7 bases map to TRBD1. CDR1 is SGHVS and CDR2 is FQNEAQ in the germline V gene. Trimming took 2 bases from V and 3 from J; bases not matched to a gene: 7. CDR3 length equals 16 residues. CDR3 bases: TGTGCCAGCAGCTTATTAGGGGGCCTCTTCTACAATGAGCAGTTCTTC. Amino acid sequence: CASSLLGGLFYNEQFF.

The chain links TRBV9 to TRBJ2-4; 8 bases align to TRBD1. CDR1 and CDR2 (germline): SGDLS, YYNGEE. The CDR3 spans 14 residues. V lost 3 bases and J lost 8; bases outside the gene matches: 7. This chain's CDR3 is CASSAMDREHIQYF. DNA for the CDR3: TGTGCCAGCAGCGCTATGGACAGGGAACACATTCAGTACTTC.

The genes are TRBV28 and TRBJ2-2, with D uncertain. The germline V gene has CDR1 MDHEN and CDR2 SYDVKM. The CDR3 spans 14 residues. Trimming took 3 bases from V and 3 from J, leaving 8 bases between them. CDR3 region: CASSLSEYTGELFF. In DNA form, the CDR3 reads TGTGCCAGCAGTTTGTCCGAATACACCGGGGAGCTGTTTTTT.

The chain is built from TRBV19 and TRBJ1-1; possibly TRBD1 for D (5 bases). Germline CDR1 is LNHDA and CDR2 is SQIVND (reference sequence). The CDR3 sequence is 14 residues long. V was cut by 7 bases and J by 0 bases, with 12 bases left in between. Here the CDR3 DNA reads TGTGCCAGTACCGACTTAGGGGTGAACACTGAAGCTTTCTTT. Amino acid sequence: CASTDLGVNTEAFF.

The chain uses TRBV4-1 and TRBJ2-5; TRBD2 agrees at 7 bases. The V segment lost 5 bases and the J segment 5 bases; nucleotides outside the gene matches: 8. The CDR3 has 14 amino acids. Germline CDR1 is MGHRA and CDR2 is YSYEKL. The CDR3 loop is CASSVLAGDETQYF. CDR3 DNA sequence: TGCGCCAGCAGCGTCCTGGCGGGAGATGAGACCCAGTACTTC.

Written as DNA, the CDR3 is TGCGCCAGCAGTGAAGTCTCAGGGGGCGGGAGATTCTCGGTCAATGAGCAGTTCTTC. Amino acids: CASSEVSGGGRFSVNEQFF. The rearrangement joins TRBV10-2 to TRBJ2-1; maybe TRBD1 (8 bases). Trimming left V 3 bases short and J 6 bases short, with 27 bases between. From germline, CDR1 is WSHSY and CDR2 SAAADI. CDR3 size: 19 residues.

This clone was counted between two and nine times. The chain is built from TRBV11-3 and TRBJ2-2, with a weak D call TRBD2 (5 bases). The CDR3 totals 15 residues. CDR1 and CDR2 from the germline V gene are SGHNT and YENEEA. The germline V and J ends were trimmed by 2 bases and 5 bases, with 12 bases remaining between them. CDR3: CASSLFRGSTGELFF. In DNA, the CDR3 is TGTGCCAGCAGCTTATTCCGGGGTAGTACCGGGGAGCTGTTTTTT.